The rows below give T cell receptor beta chains drawn from one sample of a study of cytomegalovirus exposure and HLA in healthy donors. Here immunoSEQ multiplex PCR was the method, and the copy in TCRdb shows in-frame clones only, minus some. This table holds about 160,000 clones, approximately 79% found once. The sample taken for sequencing was PBMCs. The origin of the receptors is a man in his sixties in good health and CMV-seronegative. CDR3s include the opening cysteine and the closing phenylalanine or tryptophan. The D gene is left open where the match is weak. Some rows have no size entry. The others give once, few or many, or a class for an expanded clone.

V gene	J gene	clone size	D gene	CDR3 protein	CDR3 DNA
TRBV10-3	TRBJ2-5	NA	NA	CAISESWGHGETQYF	TGTGCCATCAGTGAGTCGTGGGGACATGGAGAGACCCAGTACTTC
TRBV6-5	TRBJ1-1	NA	NA	CASSRQANTEAFF	TGTGCCAGCAGTAGACAGGCGAACACTGAAGCTTTCTTT
TRBV7-9	TRBJ2-3	few	TRBD2	CASSLTSGGDTQYF	TGTGCCAGCAGCTTAACTAGCGGGGGCGATACGCAGTATTTT
TRBV7-2	TRBJ2-2	few	TRBD2	CASSLAPPGTSVSLSTGELFF	TGTGCCAGCAGCTTAGCTCCCCCCGGGACTAGCGTCTCCCTGAGTACCGGGGAGCTGTTTTTT
TRBV30	TRBJ1-2	NA	TRBD1	CAWSVDRGPGGYTF	TGTGCCTGGAGTGTAGACAGGGGCCCAGGGGGCTACACCTTC
TRBV7-7	TRBJ2-3	NA	NA	CASSVGGGHTDTQYF	TGTGCCAGCAGCGTAGGGGGGGGTCACACAGATACGCAGTATTTT
TRBV18	TRBJ1-1	NA	NA	CASSPGAGMNTEAFF	TGTGCCAGCTCACCAGGGGCAGGGATGAACACTGAAGCTTTCTTT
TRBV4-2	TRBJ2-5	NA	TRBD2	CASSQDWGGGLWETQYF	TGTGCCAGCAGCCAAGATTGGGGCGGGGGGTTGTGGGAGACCCAGTACTTC
TRBV6-1	TRBJ2-7	NA	TRBD1	CASSDWDRRAYEQYF	TGTGCCAGCAGTGATTGGGACAGGAGAGCCTACGAGCAGTACTTC
TRBV11-2	TRBJ2-1	NA	NA	CASSLQNRGSEQFF	TGTGCCAGCAGCCTACAAAATAGGGGCAGTGAGCAGTTCTTC
TRBV7-7	TRBJ1-4	few	NA	CASSLAGNEKLFF	TGTGCCAGCAGCTTAGCTGGCAATGAAAAACTGTTTTTT
TRBV5-1	TRBJ1-2	once	NA	CASSLSKLSGYTF	TGCGCCAGCAGCTTGTCCAAACTAAGTGGCTACACCTTC
TRBV5-8	TRBJ2-4	few	TRBD1	CASSEETGENIQYF	TGTGCCAGCAGCGAAGAAACAGGGGAAAACATTCAGTACTTC
TRBV5-1	TRBJ2-5	NA	TRBD2	CASNQRGSQETQYF	TGCGCCAGCAATCAGCGGGGGAGCCAAGAGACCCAGTACTTC
TRBV14	TRBJ2-1	NA	NA	CASSQDHYNEQFF	TGTGCCAGCAGCCAAGATCACTACAATGAGCAGTTCTTC
TRBV19	TRBJ2-1	once	NA	CASSTLSYNEQFF	TGTGCCAGTAGTACTCTCTCCTACAATGAGCAGTTCTTC
TRBV19	TRBJ2-1	NA	TRBD2	CASSTTSAGGNEQFF	TGTGCCAGTAGTACCACTTCAGCGGGAGGCAATGAGCAGTTCTTC
TRBV4-1	TRBJ2-1	NA	TRBD2	CASSHPGGSGGALNEQFF	TGCGCCAGCAGCCACCCCGGGGGTAGCGGGGGGGCCCTCAATGAGCAGTTCTTC
TRBV14	TRBJ2-3	NA	NA	CASSQDRGEADTQYF	TGTGCCAGCAGCCAAGATCGCGGGGAGGCAGATACGCAGTATTTT
TRBV5-1	TRBJ1-1	NA	TRBD1	CASSRDSTEAFF	TGCGCCAGCAGCCGGGACAGCACTGAAGCTTTCTTT
TRBV6-5	TRBJ2-1	NA	TRBD2	CASRVSGGAPNEQFF	TGTGCCAGCAGGGTTAGCGGGGGGGCTCCCAATGAGCAGTTCTTC
TRBV7-2	TRBJ1-3	once	NA	CASSLAPGRNTIYF	TGTGCCAGCAGCTTAGCGCCAGGAAGAAACACCATATATTTT